This T cell receptor beta chain was sequenced for a study of blood T cell repertoires in COVID-19. Libraries were prepared by immunoSEQ multiplex PCR; TCRdb keeps only in-frame clonotypes and omits some of them. The sample gives fewer than 20,000 clones, 70% to 90% of which show up once; 49% is in the top ten. The CDR3 is 14 residues long. Germline CDR1 is LGHDT and CDR2 is YNNKEL (reference sequence). After removal of 1 base from V and 2 bases from J, the junction contained 1 base not matched to a gene. The specimen was peripheral blood. The receptor's source is a human donor in a cohort sampled during active COVID-19. This chain uses TRBV3-1 (or the pseudogene TRBV3-2) with TRBJ2-7; 8 bases are a match to TRBD2. This CDR3 reads CASSQVGLAYEQYF. CDR3 nucleotide sequence: TGTGCCAGCAGCCAAGTGGGACTAGCCTACGAGCAGTACTTC.